This T cell receptor (beta chain) was sequenced in a study of cytomegalovirus exposure and HLA in healthy donors. Study findings and constraints: In a later analysis, V- and J-gene trimming of beta chains associated with a DCLRE1C missense variant, replicated independently. There were reportedly fewer N-insertions in an Asian-associated ancestry cluster than the roughly 670-donor mean, in a later analysis. Later analysis identified several of the most significant clusters that appeared linked to common viral pathogens. TCR sequences were mostly rare, though some public TCRs occurred in many donors.

This clone was detected only once. The target antigen is unknown. Both 60 Vbeta primers and 13 Jbeta primers went into the PCR. Here immunoSEQ multiplex PCR was the method, and the copy in TCRdb shows in-frame clones only, minus some. The data contain some 85,000 clones, 76% of them singletons. Germline V CDR1 and CDR2: MNHEY, SVGAGI. Deletions cut 6 bases from V and 6 bases from J, with 8 bases between. The CDR3 extends over 11 amino acids. Sequencing was carried out using PBMCs. The rearrangement joins TRBV6-5 to TRBJ1-1; D is possibly TRBD1 (5 bases). This receptor was taken from a middle-aged man in good health and CMV-seronegative. CDR3 sequence (DNA): TGTGCCAGCAGAAGACAGTCTGAAGCTTTCTTT. Translation: CASRRQSEAFF.